The T cell receptor (beta chain) described here comes from a study of molecular identifiers for immune sequencing clone quantification. Study summary: Replicates involved a five-way split of RNA from approximately 20,000 or 100,000 naive CD8 cells, with sequencing of four.

The authors built bulk TCR libraries by previously described methods with listed TCR primers. TCRdb re-called the PCR reads through MiXCR, storing one row per CDR3 protein. The data contain about 86,000 distinct CDR3 sequences, around a quarter of them singletons. Each library that profiled naive CD8 cells came from approximately 20,000 to 1,000,000 sorted cells with 10%, 30% or 50% RNA. Broader study findings: Identical TCR molecules can share a barcode, and this sharing could underestimate highly expanded clone sizes.

For this clonotype: Its antigen is unknown.

Sequencing input: naive CD8+ T cells from blood, with Jurkat cell RNA spiked in. Regarding subset: FACS-sorted CD8+CD4-CCR7+CD45RA+ naive T cells. This TCR derives from a human donor in good health. Some libraries in this study had Jurkat cell RNA spiked in.

CDR3 DNA sequence: TGTGCCAGTAGTATTAGGGGGGGGGACACTGAAGCTTTCTTT. Encoded protein: CASSIRGGDTEAFF. This chain connects TRBV19 to TRBJ1-1; D perhaps matches TRBD1 (6 bases). Trimming removed 3 bases at V and 3 bases at J, with 11 bases between. CDR1 is LNHDA and CDR2 is SQIVND in the germline V gene (reference sequence). CDR3 length: 14 amino acids.